This is a list of T cell receptor beta chains from one sample in a study of cytomegalovirus exposure and HLA in healthy donors. Produced via immunoSEQ multiplex PCR; TCRdb's table is partial and in-frame only. Here the sample spans a few hundred thousand clones, around 77% being singletons. Sequenced: PBMCs. The receptors were sampled from a young woman in good health and CMV-seronegative. Each CDR3 is given with its conserved first and last residue. A D gene is named only where the DNA matches it firmly. Clone size appears in some rows only: once, few, many, or a class for an expanded clone.

V: TRBV19
J: TRBJ1-6
size: once
D: NA
DNA: TGTGCCAGTACCCCAGGGACTACCCTACCTAGTGGTTCACCCCTCCACTTT
CDR3: CASTPGTTLPSGSPLHF

V: TRBV4-1
J: TRBJ1-5
size: NA
D: NA
DNA: TGCGCCAGCAGCCAAGGAGGGAATCAGCCCCAGCATTTT
CDR3: CASSQGGNQPQHF

V: TRBV6-1
J: TRBJ1-5
size: NA
D: NA
DNA: TGTGCCAGCAGTATCAGCAGGGTCGATCAGCCCCAGCATTTT
CDR3: CASSISRVDQPQHF

V: TRBV5-6
J: TRBJ2-7
size: NA
D: TRBD1
DNA: TGTGCCAGCAGCTCCGACAGGGACGTTTTCTACGAGCAGTACTTC
CDR3: CASSSDRDVFYEQYF

V: TRBV30
J: TRBJ1-2
size: few
D: TRBD1
DNA: TGTGCCTGGAGTGCACAGGGGGCGGGTTGGGGCTACACCTTC
CDR3: CAWSAQGAGWGYTF

V: TRBV19
J: TRBJ2-3
size: once
D: TRBD2
DNA: TGTGCCAGTTCTTTCGCGGGGGTCACAGATACGCAGTATTTT
CDR3: CASSFAGVTDTQYF

V: TRBV5-1
J: TRBJ2-3
size: NA
D: TRBD2
DNA: TGCGCCAGCAGCTTAGCGGGGGTTGGAGATACGCAGTATTTT
CDR3: CASSLAGVGDTQYF

V: TRBV6-5
J: TRBJ2-7
size: once
D: TRBD1
DNA: TGTGCCAGCAGTTACTTAGACAGGGACGAGCAGTACTTC
CDR3: CASSYLDRDEQYF

V: TRBV4-1
J: TRBJ2-2
size: few
D: NA
DNA: TGCGCCAGCAACCCAGGCACCGGGGAGCTGTTTTTT
CDR3: CASNPGTGELFF

V: TRBV28
J: TRBJ2-1
size: NA
D: TRBD1
DNA: TGTGCCAGCAGTTTGGGGACAGGGGGTGATGAGCAGTTCTTC
CDR3: CASSLGTGGDEQFF

V: TRBV4-1
J: TRBJ1-4
size: few
D: TRBD1
DNA: TGCGCCAGCAGCCACCCGTCCCGGGACAGGGCCCGGGATGAAAAACTGTTTTTT
CDR3: CASSHPSRDRARDEKLFF

V: TRBV18
J: TRBJ2-3
size: NA
D: NA
DNA: TGTGCCAGCTCACCACAACTAGCAGATACGCAGTATTTT
CDR3: CASSPQLADTQYF

V: TRBV15
J: TRBJ1-2
size: NA
D: NA
DNA: TGTGCCACCAGCAGAGATGGTCTTCCGGGCCGGGAATATGGCTACACCTTC
CDR3: CATSRDGLPGREYGYTF

V: TRBV7-3
J: TRBJ2-3
size: NA
D: TRBD2
DNA: TGTGCCAGCAGCAAACGCGGGGGGAGCACAGATACGCAGTATTTT
CDR3: CASSKRGGSTDTQYF

V: TRBV2
J: TRBJ1-4
size: NA
D: TRBD1
DNA: TGTGCCAGCAGTGACCGGCCAGGGGGCAGGGAAAAACTGTTTTTT
CDR3: CASSDRPGGREKLFF

V: TRBV6-6
J: TRBJ1-2
size: NA
D: NA
DNA: TGTGCCAGCAGTCCCCGCGGGGCGGGCTACACCTTC
CDR3: CASSPRGAGYTF

V: TRBV2
J: TRBJ2-7
size: once
D: TRBD2
DNA: TGTGCCAGCAGTCTACTAGCGCAGTCAAGCGAGCAGTACTTC
CDR3: CASSLLAQSSEQYF

V: TRBV5-1
J: TRBJ2-7
size: NA
D: NA
DNA: TGCGCCAGCAGCTTCTCTTCTGTCCACGAGCAGTACTTC
CDR3: CASSFSSVHEQYF

V: TRBV7-9
J: TRBJ2-5
size: NA
D: TRBD2
DNA: TGTGCCAGCAGCCCCGGGACTAGCGGGGGGCCCGAGGAGACCCAGTACTTC
CDR3: CASSPGTSGGPEETQYF

V: TRBV15
J: TRBJ1-4
size: NA
D: NA
DNA: TGTGCCACCAGCAGGGCGGGTGGCAGTGAAAAACTGTTTTTT
CDR3: CATSRAGGSEKLFF

V: TRBV5-1
J: TRBJ1-2
size: once
D: NA
DNA: TGCGCCAGCACCCTTGAGAGGTTTGGCTATGGCTACACCTTC
CDR3: CASTLERFGYGYTF

V: TRBV27
J: TRBJ1-6
size: NA
D: NA
DNA: TGTGCCAGCAGTTTATTGGGGACAATATGGTTCACTTCACCCCTCCACTTT
CDR3: CASSLLGTIWFTSPLHF

V: TRBV7-2
J: TRBJ2-7
size: NA
D: TRBD2
DNA: TGTGCCAGCAGCCAAAATAGCGGGGGGGCCTGGTACGAGCAGTACTTC
CDR3: CASSQNSGGAWYEQYF

V: TRBV30
J: TRBJ2-3
size: NA
D: TRBD2
DNA: TGTGCCTGGAGTTCAGGCGGGAGCTCAGATACGCAGTATTTT
CDR3: CAWSSGGSSDTQYF

V: TRBV6-6
J: TRBJ2-7
size: NA
D: TRBD1
DNA: TGTGCCAGCAGTTACTCGGGACAGTACTACGAGCAGTACTTC
CDR3: CASSYSGQYYEQYF

V: TRBV19
J: TRBJ2-7
size: once
D: NA
DNA: TGTGCCAGTAGTATAGGAGTCGTCTACGAGCAGTACTTC
CDR3: CASSIGVVYEQYF

V: TRBV27
J: TRBJ1-1
size: NA
D: TRBD1
DNA: TGTGCCAGCAGTTTTCGGAGACAGGGCGGTGAAGCTTTCTTT
CDR3: CASSFRRQGGEAFF

V: TRBV7-8
J: TRBJ2-7
size: NA
D: TRBD2
DNA: TGTGCCAGCAGCTTAGTCCCACGGACTAGCGTTAGCTCCTACGAGCAGTACTTC
CDR3: CASSLVPRTSVSSYEQYF

V: TRBV5-5
J: TRBJ2-7
size: NA
D: NA
DNA: TGTGCCAGCAGCTTACCAGGGTGGTACGAGCAGTACTTC
CDR3: CASSLPGWYEQYF

V: TRBV6-5
J: TRBJ2-7
size: NA
D: NA
DNA: TGTGCCAGCAGTTACTCTGCCCTCGGACTGCACGAGCAGTACTTC
CDR3: CASSYSALGLHEQYF

V: TRBV7-9
J: TRBJ2-7
size: NA
D: TRBD1
DNA: TGTTCCAGCAGCTCCCACTCGGACAGGGAAACCTACGAGCAGTACTTC
CDR3: CSSSSHSDRETYEQYF

V: TRBV6-6
J: TRBJ2-7
size: once
D: NA
DNA: TGTGCCAGCAGTTTCTCCTACGAGCAGTACTTC
CDR3: CASSFSYEQYF

V: TRBV9
J: TRBJ2-5
size: NA
D: TRBD1
DNA: TGTGCCAGCAGCGTAGGGGGACAGCTCCAAGAGACCCAGTACTTC
CDR3: CASSVGGQLQETQYF

V: TRBV27
J: TRBJ2-7
size: few
D: TRBD1
DNA: TGTGCCAGCAGTTTATCGACAGGGAGCTACGAGCAGTACTTC
CDR3: CASSLSTGSYEQYF

V: TRBV5-1
J: TRBJ2-7
size: NA
D: NA
DNA: TGCGCCAGCAGCTTGCAAGTAAGGACATCAACCTACGAGCAGTACTTC
CDR3: CASSLQVRTSTYEQYF

V: TRBV6-1
J: TRBJ2-5
size: NA
D: TRBD2
DNA: TGTGCCAGCAAAGGAACTAGCGGGATCCAAGAGACCCAGTACTTC
CDR3: CASKGTSGIQETQYF

V: TRBV30
J: TRBJ2-4
size: NA
D: NA
DNA: TGTGCCTGGAGTGGTGGAAGACTAGCCAAAAACATTCAGTACTTC
CDR3: CAWSGGRLAKNIQYF